The clone carrying this T cell receptor beta chain was observed a few times. Its cognate antigen is unknown. Caucasian individuals from Russia who were healthy and aged 6 to 90 acted as donors. The data were taken from a study of blood T cells in healthy people across ages. Whole-study results and caveats: Long-lived donors carried more naive CD4+ cells and greater diversity than aged donors. The lack of PBMC sorting stopped any conclusive naive versus antigen-experienced comparison.

The CDR3 totals 11 residues. CDR1 is DFQATT and CDR2 is SNEGSKA in the germline V gene (reference sequence). The V gene lost 1 base and the J gene lost 1 base, with 2 bases spanning the gap. Then a second PCR, running roughly 7 to 11 cycles, was carried out with a sample-barcoded 5' primer and a J-beta primer mix. Using its own MiXCR run on the 5' RACE reads, TCRdb lists one record per CDR3 protein. Of around 750,000 distinct CDR3 sequences listed, about 53% are singletons. The sequence derives from a man older than 75 in good health. Sequencing was done on a sample of blood. V gene TRBV20-1 combines with J gene TRBJ2-7; D not resolved. CDR3 nucleotides: TGCAGTGCTAGAGTATCCTACGAGCAGTACTTC. This translates into CSARVSYEQYF.